The 3 T cell receptor beta chains given below trace back to one sample, sequenced in a study of T cell responses to AZD1222 COVID-19 vaccine. Libraries were prepared by immunoSEQ multiplex PCR; TCRdb keeps only in-frame clonotypes and omits some of them. There are approximately 74,000 clones in the sample; just over 85% occur only once, and more than 2% lies in the top ten. Sequenced here: peripheral blood, sampled on day 0 of AZD1222 vaccination. The receptors derive from an adult in good health.

This chain joins TRBV7-9 and TRBJ2-1; 9 bases line up with TRBD1. CDR3 size: 12 residues. V shed 5 bases and J 9 bases; nucleotides not matched to a gene: 2. Germline lookup yields CDR1 SEHNR and CDR2 FQNEAQ (reference sequence). This chain's CDR3 is CASSMDRGEQFF. CDR3 DNA sequence: TGTGCCAGCAGCATGGACAGGGGTGAGCAGTTCTTC.

The gene calls are TRBV11-1 and TRBJ1-4; weak D call: TRBD1 (5 bases). The V end was cut by 5 bases, the J end by 6 bases, with 16 bases between. CDR1 and CDR2 from the germline V gene are SGHAT and FQDESV (reference sequence). The length of the CDR3 is 15 residues. Here the CDR3 reads CASSPEGNSYEKLFF. The CDR3 nucleotides are TGTGCCAGCAGCCCAGAGGGGAACAGCTATGAAAAACTGTTTTTT.

The chain has TRBV27 and TRBJ1-6; 7 positions match TRBD1. Per germline, CDR1 MNHEY and CDR2 SMNVEV (reference sequence). Trimming took 4 bases from V and 3 from J; bases not matched to a gene: 9. The CDR3 runs to 17 residues. Here the CDR3 DNA reads TGTGCCAGCAGTTACGGAACAGGGGCAAGCTATAATTCACCCCTCCACTTT. It encodes CASSYGTGASYNSPLHF.